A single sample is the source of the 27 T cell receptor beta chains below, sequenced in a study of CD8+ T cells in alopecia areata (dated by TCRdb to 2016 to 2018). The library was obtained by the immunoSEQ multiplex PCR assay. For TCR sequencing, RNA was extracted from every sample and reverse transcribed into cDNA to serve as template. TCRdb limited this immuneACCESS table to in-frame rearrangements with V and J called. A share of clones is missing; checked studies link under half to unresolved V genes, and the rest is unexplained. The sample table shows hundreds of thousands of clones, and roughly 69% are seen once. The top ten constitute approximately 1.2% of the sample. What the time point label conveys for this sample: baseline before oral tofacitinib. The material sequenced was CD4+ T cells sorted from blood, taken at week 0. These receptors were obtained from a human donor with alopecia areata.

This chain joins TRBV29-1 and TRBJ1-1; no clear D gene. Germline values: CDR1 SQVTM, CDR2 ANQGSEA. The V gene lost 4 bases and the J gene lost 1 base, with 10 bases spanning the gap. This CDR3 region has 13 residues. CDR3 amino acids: CSVGRGENTEAFF. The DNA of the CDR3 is TGCAGCGTTGGGCGGGGAGAGAACACTGAAGCTTTCTTT. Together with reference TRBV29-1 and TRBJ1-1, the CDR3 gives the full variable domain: SAVISQKPSRDICQRGTSLTIQCQVDSQVTMMFWYRQQPGQSLTLIATANQGSEATYESGFVIDKFPISRPNLTFSTLTVSNMSPEDSSIYLCSVGRGENTEAFFGQGTRLTVV.

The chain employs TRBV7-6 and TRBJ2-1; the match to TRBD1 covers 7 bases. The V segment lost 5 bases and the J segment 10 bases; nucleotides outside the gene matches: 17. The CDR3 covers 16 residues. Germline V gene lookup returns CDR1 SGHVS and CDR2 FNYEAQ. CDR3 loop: CASSPQQGLAGEEQFF. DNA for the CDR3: TGTGCCAGCAGCCCCCAACAGGGGCTCGCCGGAGAAGAGCAGTTCTTC.

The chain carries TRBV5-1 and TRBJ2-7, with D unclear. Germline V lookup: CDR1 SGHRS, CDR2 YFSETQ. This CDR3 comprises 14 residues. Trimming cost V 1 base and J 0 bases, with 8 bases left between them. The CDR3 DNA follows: TGCGCCAGCAGCTTGTCGGGCAGCTCCTACGAGCAGTACTTC. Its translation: CASSLSGSSYEQYF.

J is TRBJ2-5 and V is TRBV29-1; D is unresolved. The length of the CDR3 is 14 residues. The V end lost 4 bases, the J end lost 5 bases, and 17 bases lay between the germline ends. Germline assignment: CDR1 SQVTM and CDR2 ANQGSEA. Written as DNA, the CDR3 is TGCAGCGTTGGGTGGACGACAACGAGGGAGACCCAGTACTTC. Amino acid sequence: CSVGWTTTRETQYF.

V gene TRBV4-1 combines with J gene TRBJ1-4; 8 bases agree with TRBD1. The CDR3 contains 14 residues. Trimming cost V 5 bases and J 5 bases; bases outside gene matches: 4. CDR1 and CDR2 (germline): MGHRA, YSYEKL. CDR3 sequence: CASSTWTGNEKLFF. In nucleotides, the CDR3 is TGCGCCAGCAGCACTTGGACAGGGAATGAAAAACTGTTTTTT.

The CDR3 coding sequence is TGTGCCAGTAGACGGACAGGGGCCGAGACCCAGTACTTC. Translated: CASRRTGAETQYF. The rearrangement uses TRBV19 and TRBJ2-5; 9 bases fit TRBD1. V shed 6 bases and J 5 bases; nucleotides not matched to a gene: 4. Germline V gives CDR1 LNHDA, CDR2 SQIVND (reference sequence). There are 13 residues in the CDR3.

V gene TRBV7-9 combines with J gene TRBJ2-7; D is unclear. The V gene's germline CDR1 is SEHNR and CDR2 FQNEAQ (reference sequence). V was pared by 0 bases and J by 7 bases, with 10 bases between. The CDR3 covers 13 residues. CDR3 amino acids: CASSLALIGEQYF. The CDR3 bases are TGTGCCAGCAGCTTAGCTCTGATCGGGGAGCAGTACTTC.

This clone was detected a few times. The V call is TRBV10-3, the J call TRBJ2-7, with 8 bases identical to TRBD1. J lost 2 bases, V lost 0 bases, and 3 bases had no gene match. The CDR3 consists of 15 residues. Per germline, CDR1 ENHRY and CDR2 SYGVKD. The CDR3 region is CAISESTGVAYEQYF. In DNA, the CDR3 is TGTGCCATCAGTGAGTCGACAGGGGTGGCCTACGAGCAGTACTTC.

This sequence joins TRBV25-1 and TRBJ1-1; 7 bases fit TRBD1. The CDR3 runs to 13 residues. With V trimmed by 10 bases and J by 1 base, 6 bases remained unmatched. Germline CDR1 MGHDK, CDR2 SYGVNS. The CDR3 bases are TGTGCCACGACGACAGGGCAGAACACTGAAGCTTTCTTT. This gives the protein CATTTGQNTEAFF.

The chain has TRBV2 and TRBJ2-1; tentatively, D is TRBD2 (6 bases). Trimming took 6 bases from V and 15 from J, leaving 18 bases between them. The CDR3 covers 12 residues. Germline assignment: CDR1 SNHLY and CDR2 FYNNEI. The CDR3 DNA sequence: TGTGCCAGCAGCGAGGAGGGCAGGGACCGGTTCTTC. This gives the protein CASSEEGRDRFF.

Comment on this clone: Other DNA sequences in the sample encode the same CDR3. Here the CDR3 reads CAWSPGGTEAFF. CDR3 DNA sequence: TGTGCCTGGAGTCCAGGGGGCACTGAAGCTTTCTTT. The V and J genes are TRBV30 and TRBJ1-1, with 7 bases that match TRBD1. V lost 2 bases, J lost 4 bases, and 1 base stayed unmatched. This CDR3 region has 12 residues. The germline V gene has CDR1 GTSNPN and CDR2 SVGIG (reference sequence).

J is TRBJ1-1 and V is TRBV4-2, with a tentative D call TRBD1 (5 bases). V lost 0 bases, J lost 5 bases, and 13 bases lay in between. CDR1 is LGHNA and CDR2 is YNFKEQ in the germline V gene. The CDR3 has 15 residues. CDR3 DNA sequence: TGTGCCAGCAGCCAAGAGGGCAGCGGGGGAACTGAAGCTTTCTTT. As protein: CASSQEGSGGTEAFF.

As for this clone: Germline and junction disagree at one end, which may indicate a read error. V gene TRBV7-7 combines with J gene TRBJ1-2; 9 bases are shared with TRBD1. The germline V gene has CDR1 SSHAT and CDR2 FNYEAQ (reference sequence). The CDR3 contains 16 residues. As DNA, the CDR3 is TGTGCTAGCAGCTTTACCGGACAGGGGCAGGGCTATGGCTACACCTTC. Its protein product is CASSFTGQGQGYGYTF.

The CDR3 is CASSLAGPNNNEQFF. CDR3 DNA: TGCGCCAGCAGCTTGGCCGGTCCGAATAACAATGAGCAGTTCTTC. V is TRBV5-1 and J is TRBJ2-1; D is ambiguous. From germline, CDR1 is SGHRS and CDR2 YFSETQ. The CDR3 extends over 15 amino acids. Trimming cost V 0 bases and J 5 bases, with 12 bases left between them.

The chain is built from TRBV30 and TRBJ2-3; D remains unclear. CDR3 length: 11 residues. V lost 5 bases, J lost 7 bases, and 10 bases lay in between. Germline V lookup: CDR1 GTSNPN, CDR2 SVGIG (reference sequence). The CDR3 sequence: CAWSQQYTQYF. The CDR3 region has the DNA TGTGCCTGGTCCCAGCAATATACGCAGTATTTT.

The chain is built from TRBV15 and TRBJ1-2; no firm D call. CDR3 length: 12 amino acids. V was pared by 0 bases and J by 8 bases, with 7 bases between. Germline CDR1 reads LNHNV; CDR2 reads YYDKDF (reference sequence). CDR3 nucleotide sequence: TGTGCCACCAGCAGAGAGTCACAAGGCTACACCTTC. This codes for CATSRESQGYTF.

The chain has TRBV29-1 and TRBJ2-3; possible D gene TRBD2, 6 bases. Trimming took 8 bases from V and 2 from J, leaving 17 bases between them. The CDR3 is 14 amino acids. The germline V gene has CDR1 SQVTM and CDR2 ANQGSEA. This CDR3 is CSLRGAGPTDTQYF. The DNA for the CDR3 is TGCAGCCTCCGAGGGGCGGGGCCCACAGATACGCAGTATTTT.

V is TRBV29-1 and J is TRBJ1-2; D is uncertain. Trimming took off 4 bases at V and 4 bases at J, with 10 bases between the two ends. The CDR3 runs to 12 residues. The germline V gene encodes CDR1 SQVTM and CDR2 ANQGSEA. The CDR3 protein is CSVGSDVYGYTF. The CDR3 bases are TGCAGCGTTGGGAGCGACGTCTATGGCTACACCTTC. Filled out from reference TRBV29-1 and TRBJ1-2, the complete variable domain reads SAVISQKPSRDICQRGTSLTIQCQVDSQVTMMFWYRQQPGQSLTLIATANQGSEATYESGFVIDKFPISRPNLTFSTLTVSNMSPEDSSIYLCSVGSDVYGYTFGSGTRLTVV.

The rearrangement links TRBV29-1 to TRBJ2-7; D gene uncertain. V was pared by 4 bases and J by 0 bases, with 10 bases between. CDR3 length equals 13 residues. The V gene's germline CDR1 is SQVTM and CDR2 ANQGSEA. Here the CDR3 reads CSVGLTSSYEQYF. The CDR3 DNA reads TGCAGCGTTGGACTGACTTCCTCCTACGAGCAGTACTTC.

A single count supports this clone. CDR3: CASSLEAGGPETQYF. The CDR3 nucleotides are TGTGCCAGCAGCTTGGAGGCGGGGGGGCCGGAGACCCAGTACTTC. The chain uses TRBV5-4 and TRBJ2-5; 9 nucleotides align to TRBD2. Germline V gene sequence: CDR1 SGHNT, CDR2 YYREEE (reference sequence). After removal of 0 bases from V and 5 bases from J, the junction contained 5 bases not matched to a gene. The CDR3 consists of 15 residues. Based on the CDR3 plus reference TRBV5-4 and TRBJ2-5, the full variable domain is ETGVTQSPTHLIKTRGQQVTLRCSSQSGHNTVSWYQQALGQGPQFIFQYYREEENGRGNFPPRFSGLQFPNYSSELNVNALELDDSALYLCASSLEAGGPETQYFGPGTRLLVL.

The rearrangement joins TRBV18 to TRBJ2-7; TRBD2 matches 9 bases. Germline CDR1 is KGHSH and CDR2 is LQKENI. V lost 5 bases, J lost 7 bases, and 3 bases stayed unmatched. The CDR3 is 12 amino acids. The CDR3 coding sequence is TGTGCCAGCTCAAGTGCGGGAGGGGAGCAGTACTTC. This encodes CASSSAGGEQYF.

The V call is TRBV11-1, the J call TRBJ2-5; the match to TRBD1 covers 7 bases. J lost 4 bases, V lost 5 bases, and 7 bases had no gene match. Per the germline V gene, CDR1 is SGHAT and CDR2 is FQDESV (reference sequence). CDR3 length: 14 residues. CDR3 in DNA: TGTGCCAGCAGCCGTAAAAACAGGGGAGAGACCCAGTACTTC. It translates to CASSRKNRGETQYF. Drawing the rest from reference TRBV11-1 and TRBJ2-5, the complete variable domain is EAEVAQSPRYKITEKSQAVAFWCDPISGHATLYWYRQILGQGPELLVQFQDESVVDDSQLPKDRFSAERLKGVDSTLKIQPAELGDSAMYLCASSRKNRGETQYFGPGTRLLVL.

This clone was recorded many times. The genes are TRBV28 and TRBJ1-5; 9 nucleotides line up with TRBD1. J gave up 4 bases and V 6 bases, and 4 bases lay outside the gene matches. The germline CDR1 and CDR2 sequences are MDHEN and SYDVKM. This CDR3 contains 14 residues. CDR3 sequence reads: CASSPGQGNQPQHF. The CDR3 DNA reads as TGTGCCAGCAGCCCGGGACAGGGAAATCAGCCCCAGCATTTT.

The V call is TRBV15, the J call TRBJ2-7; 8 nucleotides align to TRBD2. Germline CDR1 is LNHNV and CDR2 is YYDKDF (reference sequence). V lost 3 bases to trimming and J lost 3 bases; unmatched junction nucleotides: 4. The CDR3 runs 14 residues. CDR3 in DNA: TGTGCCACCAGCAGCGCAGGGACTAGCTACGAGCAGTACTTC. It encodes CATSSAGTSYEQYF.

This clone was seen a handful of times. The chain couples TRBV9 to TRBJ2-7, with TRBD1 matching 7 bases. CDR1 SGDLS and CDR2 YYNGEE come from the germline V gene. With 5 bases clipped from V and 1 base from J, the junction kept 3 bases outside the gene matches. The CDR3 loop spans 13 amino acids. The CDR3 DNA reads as TGTGCCAGCAGTCGGGACAGTTCCTACGAGCAGTACTTC. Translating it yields CASSRDSSYEQYF.

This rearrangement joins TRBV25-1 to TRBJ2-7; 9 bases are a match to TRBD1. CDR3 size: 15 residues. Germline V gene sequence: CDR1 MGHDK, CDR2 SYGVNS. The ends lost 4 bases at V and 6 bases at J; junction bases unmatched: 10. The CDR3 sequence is CASSAWTGVGIEQYF. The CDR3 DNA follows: TGTGCCAGCAGTGCCTGGACAGGGGTTGGCATCGAGCAGTACTTC.

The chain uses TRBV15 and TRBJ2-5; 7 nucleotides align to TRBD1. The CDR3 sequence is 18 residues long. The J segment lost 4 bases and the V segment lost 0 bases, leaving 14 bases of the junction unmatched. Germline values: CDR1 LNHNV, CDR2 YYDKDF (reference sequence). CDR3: CATSRDPPRQGIGETQYF. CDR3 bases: TGTGCCACCAGCAGAGATCCCCCCCGACAGGGAATCGGAGAGACCCAGTACTTC.